A single sample is the source of the 10 T cell receptor beta chains below, sequenced in a study of cytomegalovirus exposure and HLA in healthy donors (dated by TCRdb to 2016 to 2017). Libraries were constructed by the immunoSEQ multiplex PCR assay. A mixture of 60 forward primers for TCR Vbeta segments and 13 reverse primers for TCR Jbeta segments was used in the multiplex PCR. TCRdb obtained this table from immuneACCESS and retained in-frame rearrangements with V and J assigned. These tables miss some clones; where compared with another copy, unresolved V genes account for less than half of the shortfall, and the remainder is unexplained. The sample table holds approximately 160,000 clones, of which roughly 73% were seen once. The ten largest make up 4.9% of the sample. The sequenced sample consisted of PBMCs. These TCRs come from a male donor in good health and CMV-seronegative.

The chain has TRBV7-8 and TRBJ2-7; possible D gene TRBD1, 6 bases. Germline CDR1 reads SGHVS; CDR2 reads FQNEAQ. Trimming removed 1 base from V and 5 bases from J, with 6 bases in between. This CDR3 is 12 amino acids long. CDR3 sequence: CASSLDRDEQYF. In DNA form, the CDR3 reads TGTGCCAGCAGCTTAGACAGGGACGAGCAGTACTTC.

This rearrangement joins TRBV28 to TRBJ2-1; TRBD2 matches at 7 bases. Germline values: CDR1 MDHEN, CDR2 SYDVKM. The CDR3 runs 13 residues. V lost 5 bases and J lost 10; bases outside the gene matches: 8. CDR3 sequence: CASSGRGSGEQFF. The DNA of the CDR3 is TGTGCCAGCAGTGGCCGCGGGAGTGGAGAGCAGTTCTTC.

The chain uses TRBV9 and TRBJ2-2; D possibly corresponds to TRBD1 (6 bases). Trimming removed 4 bases from V and 5 bases from J, with 12 bases in between. The CDR3 sequence is 14 residues long. Per germline, CDR1 SGDLS and CDR2 YYNGEE. CDR3 loop: CASSLDRSTGELFF. The CDR3, as DNA: TGTGCCAGCAGCCTTGACAGGTCGACCGGGGAGCTGTTTTTT.

The V and J genes are TRBV4-1 and TRBJ1-1; TRBD1 might be the D (5 bases). CDR3 size: 14 residues. Germline loops: CDR1 MGHRA, CDR2 YSYEKL. V was cut by 3 bases and J by 6 bases, with 14 bases left in between. CDR3 in DNA: TGCGCCAGCAGCCATTCGGGGGTCAGGGCTGAAGCTTTCTTT. Protein sequence: CASSHSGVRAEAFF.

The chain links TRBV21-1 to TRBJ2-4; the DNA was not compared with TRBD1, the D call given in the table. TRBV21-1 is listed as a pseudogene. CDR3 length equals 13 residues. Here the CDR3 reads CASSKGQENIQYF. Written as DNA, the CDR3 is TGTGCCAGCAGCAAAGGGCAGGAAAACATTCAGTACTTC.

The V call is TRBV27, the J call TRBJ2-2, with 9 bases that match TRBD2. V dropped 5 bases and J dropped 8; count of bases not matched to a gene: 9. Germline lookup yields CDR1 MNHEY and CDR2 SMNVEV (reference sequence). The CDR3 is made up of 15 amino acids. The CDR3 region has the DNA TGTGCCAGCAGTACCCAGGGACTAGCTGCAGGGGAGCTGTTTTTT. Translating it yields CASSTQGLAAGELFF.

The rearrangement joins TRBV15 to TRBJ1-2; 12 bases are a match to TRBD1. The ends lost 0 bases at V and 2 bases at J; junction bases unmatched: 7. Germline V gene lookup returns CDR1 LNHNV and CDR2 YYDKDF (reference sequence). This CDR3 region has 18 residues. The CDR3 coding sequence is TGTGCCACCAGCAGAGATTGGGACAGGGGGCCCCCCAACTATGGCTACACCTTC. Its protein product is CATSRDWDRGPPNYGYTF.

Details on this clone: One end of the junction is discordant with germline, which a read error may explain. Distinct nucleotide sequences in the sample also encode this CDR3. The rearrangement links TRBV27 to TRBJ2-7; 8 bases agree with TRBD2. The CDR3 runs 12 residues. CDR1 and CDR2 from the germline V gene are MNHEY and SMNVEV (reference sequence). CDR3 amino acids: CASSPPTGGWHF. CDR3 in DNA: TGTGCCAGCAGTCCCCCGACGGGGGGGTGGCACTTC.

The V and J genes are TRBV28 and TRBJ1-2; D is unclear. Trimming removed 8 bases from V and 1 base from J, with 5 bases in between. The CDR3 totals 11 residues. The germline V gene encodes CDR1 MDHEN and CDR2 SYDVKM. Written as DNA, the CDR3 is TGTGCCAGCTCAGTTAACTATGGCTACACCTTC. This translates into CASSVNYGYTF.

The CDR3 DNA sequence: TGTGCCAGCAGTGAAGGACAGGGGGCAGATACGCAGTATTTT. Its translation: CASSEGQGADTQYF. V gene TRBV6-1 combines with J gene TRBJ2-3, with 9 bases identical to TRBD1. J lost 4 bases, V lost 1 base, and 0 bases had no gene match. The CDR3 is 14 residues long. Looked up from germline, CDR1 is MNHNS and CDR2 is SASEGT.